Following are 20 T cell receptor beta chains from one sample sequenced in a study of Ad26.COV2.S vaccination and SARS-CoV-2 variants. The method was immunoSEQ multiplex PCR; TCRdb's version includes in-frame clones alone and lacks a portion of them. This sample yields roughly 380,000 clones, of which 92% are seen a single time; 3% to 5% belongs to the top ten. The sample consisted of peripheral blood, taken after recovery from COVID-19. These receptors were collected from a human donor who had recovered from COVID-19.

This clone has a handful of counts. V and J are TRBV12-3 or TRBV12-4 and TRBJ1-5; no clear D gene. Trimming removed 4 bases from V and 7 bases from J, with 8 bases in between. The CDR3 is made up of 12 amino acids. In nucleotides, the CDR3 is TGTGCCAGCAGTTCTTGGTTCCAGCCCCAGCATTTT. It is translated as CASSSWFQPQHF.

The genes are TRBV29-1 and TRBJ1-1, with a weak D call TRBD1 (6 bases). The CDR3 extends over 13 amino acids. Germline assignment: CDR1 SQVTM and CDR2 ANQGSEA. V was cut by 5 bases and J by 1 base, with 11 bases left in between. CDR3 DNA: TGCAGCGTTTCGGGGGCACAGAACACTGAAGCTTTCTTT. Translating it yields CSVSGAQNTEAFF.

The chain recombines TRBV6-5 with TRBJ2-3; TRBD2 matches 8 bases. The CDR3 loop spans 15 amino acids. Germline-derived CDR1 and CDR2 are MNHEY and SVGAGI. J gave up 6 bases and V 11 bases, and 16 bases lay outside the gene matches. CDR3 DNA sequence: TGTGCCTCCCAAGCGGGGGCCGCTCGGTGGGATACGCAGTATTTT. Residues: CASQAGAARWDTQYF.

The V and J genes are TRBV19 and TRBJ1-2; D uncertain. V shed 3 bases and J shed 6 bases, with 14 bases lying between them. The germline V gene has CDR1 LNHDA and CDR2 SQIVND (reference sequence). The CDR3 has 14 residues. The CDR3 here is CASSISSPIDGYTF. Here the CDR3 DNA reads TGTGCCAGTAGTATTTCCAGCCCTATCGATGGCTACACCTTC.

The chain combines TRBV6-6 with TRBJ1-1; D unresolved. In germline, CDR1 is MNHNY, CDR2 SVGAGI (reference sequence). V was clipped by 4 bases and J by 5 bases, with 8 bases between them. This CDR3 region has 12 residues. The CDR3 is CASSWRETEAFF. For the CDR3, the DNA is TGTGCCAGCAGTTGGAGGGAGACTGAAGCTTTCTTT.

A word on this clone: Germline is not matched at one junction end, which may reflect a read error. CDR3 amino acids: CASSSGGSTIYF. The CDR3 region has the DNA TGTGCCAGCAGTTCGGGGGGAAGCACCATATATTTT. The chain combines TRBV12-3 or TRBV12-4 with TRBJ1-3; D possibly corresponds to TRBD1 (5 bases). This CDR3 is built from 12 residues.

The chain has TRBV4-1 and TRBJ1-1, with 10 bases fitting TRBD1. The CDR3 consists of 17 residues. Germline V gene lookup returns CDR1 MGHRA and CDR2 YSYEKL. The V segment lost 4 bases and the J segment 0 bases; nucleotides outside the gene matches: 8. The CDR3 loop reads CASSPVPGQGMNTEAFF. CDR3 DNA: TGCGCCAGCAGCCCCGTCCCGGGACAGGGGATGAACACTGAAGCTTTCTTT.

CDR3: CASSPLQGSEQYF. The CDR3, as DNA: TGCGCCAGCAGCCCTTTACAGGGATCCGAGCAGTACTTC. The chain combines TRBV5-1 with TRBJ2-7, with TRBD1 as a possible D gene (6 bases). The CDR3 sequence is 13 residues long. CDR1 is SGHRS, CDR2 YFSETQ, per germline. Trimming removed 4 bases from V and 6 bases from J, with 14 bases in between.

The V call is TRBV6-5, the J call TRBJ1-6; D is undetermined. Trimming shortened V by 6 bases and J by 11 bases, and 17 bases separated the two germline ends. The CDR3 loop spans 14 amino acids. Germline V gives CDR1 MNHEY, CDR2 SVGAGI. This CDR3 reads CASRYGLHGTPLHF. CDR3 nucleotides: TGTGCCAGCAGGTACGGACTCCACGGGACACCCCTCCACTTT.

The genes are TRBV9 and TRBJ1-2; no reliable D call. The CDR3 totals 15 residues. The V gene's germline CDR1 is SGDLS and CDR2 YYNGEE. V lost 4 bases to trimming and J lost 4 bases, with 17 bases between them. The CDR3 DNA is TGTGCCAGCAGCTCCCCCGGCGAAGTCTTCTATGGCTACACCTTC. Translated: CASSSPGEVFYGYTF.

The chain joins TRBV2 to TRBJ1-2, with TRBD1 matching 9 bases. Germline lookup yields CDR1 SNHLY and CDR2 FYNNEI. The CDR3 runs to 14 residues. V trimming: 6 bases; J trimming: 7 bases; junction bases outside the gene matches: 9. The CDR3 loop reads CASSGTGTSIGYTF. In DNA, the CDR3 is TGTGCCAGCAGCGGGACAGGGACCTCTATTGGCTACACCTTC.

The V and J genes are TRBV5-5 and TRBJ1-1; maybe TRBD1 (6 bases). The CDR3 loop spans 13 amino acids. Looked up from germline, CDR1 is SGHKS and CDR2 is YYEKEE (reference sequence). V was clipped by 4 bases and J by 4 bases, with 11 bases between them. The CDR3 nucleotides read TGTGCCAGCAGCGAGGGGACAACCACTGAAGCTTTCTTT. Translated: CASSEGTTTEAFF. Together with reference TRBV5-5 and TRBJ1-1, the CDR3 gives the full variable domain: DAGVTQSPTHLIKTRGQQVTLRCSPISGHKSVSWYQQVLGQGPQFIFQYYEKEERGRGNFPDRFSARQFPNYSSELNVNALLLGDSALYLCASSEGTTTEAFFGQGTRLTVV.

Only a few counts were recorded for this clone. The CDR3 DNA is TGTGCCAGCAGCCCCAGGGGTAGGGGGAGAAACACTGAAGCTTTCTTT. Translation gives CASSPRGRGRNTEAFF. V gene TRBV9 combines with J gene TRBJ1-1; TRBD1 is a possible D gene (6 bases). Germline lookup yields CDR1 SGDLS and CDR2 YYNGEE. Trimming left V 4 bases short and J 2 bases short, with 18 bases between. This CDR3 is built from 16 residues. The full variable domain, completed using reference TRBV9 and TRBJ1-1, is DSGVTQTPKHLITATGQRVTLRCSPRSGDLSVYWYQQSLDQGLQFLIQYYNGEERAKGNILERFSAQQFPDLHSELNLSSLELGDSALYFCASSPRGRGRNTEAFFGQGTRLTVV.

The V and J genes are TRBV12-3 or TRBV12-4 and TRBJ1-1, with D perhaps TRBD1 (6 bases). CDR3 length equals 13 residues. V was clipped by 6 bases and J by 4 bases, with 12 bases between them. CDR3 loop: CASSRGSGTEAFF. CDR3 nucleotide sequence: TGTGCCAGCAGCAGGGGCTCGGGCACTGAAGCTTTCTTT.

The chain links TRBV28 to TRBJ1-4; D is unresolved. Germline V lookup: CDR1 MDHEN, CDR2 SYDVKM. Trimming stripped 5 bases from V and 5 bases from J, with 6 bases between. There are 12 residues in the CDR3. In DNA, the CDR3 is TGTGCCAGCAGTGAGAGGAATGAAAAACTGTTTTTT. It specifies CASSERNEKLFF.

The chain joins TRBV29-1 to TRBJ1-2; no clear D. This CDR3 has 12 residues. V was clipped by 2 bases and J by 7 bases, with 11 bases between them. The V gene's germline CDR1 is SQVTM and CDR2 ANQGSEA. CDR3 amino acids: CSVESRLGGYTF. CDR3 DNA sequence: TGCAGCGTTGAAAGTCGGCTGGGTGGCTACACCTTC.

The chain carries TRBV5-8 and TRBJ2-5; D unresolved. CDR1 SGHTS and CDR2 YDEGEE come from the germline V gene. CDR3 length equals 12 residues. Trimming removed 0 bases from V and 5 bases from J, with 5 bases in between. Written as DNA, the CDR3 is TGTGCCAGCAGCTTGGCTTGGGAGACCCAGTACTTC. Translated: CASSLAWETQYF.

The chain couples TRBV11-2 to TRBJ2-2, with D unclear. Trimming left V 6 bases short and J 8 bases short, with 19 bases between. Germline V gene data show CDR1 as SGHAT and CDR2 as FQNNGV. This CDR3 contains 15 residues. CDR3 region: CASSSGGVLKGELFF. CDR3 coding DNA: TGTGCCAGCAGTTCAGGCGGCGTGCTGAAGGGGGAGCTGTTTTTT.

The chain joins TRBV7-2 to TRBJ2-7, with 11 bases aligning to TRBD2. The CDR3 totals 15 residues. Per the germline V gene, CDR1 is SGHTA and CDR2 is FQGNSA. J was trimmed by 3 bases and V by 5 bases; bases with no gene match: 6. CDR3 DNA sequence: TGTGCCAGCAGCCCCCGTAGCGGGGGGGTCTACGAGCAGTACTTC. This sequence encodes CASSPRSGGVYEQYF. The full variable domain, its missing parts supplied by reference TRBV7-2 and TRBJ2-7, is GAGVSQSPSNKVTEKGKDVELRCDPISGHTALYWYRQSLGQGLEFLIYFQGNSAPDKSGLPSDRFSAERTGGSVSTLTIQRTQQEDSAVYLCASSPRSGGVYEQYFGPGTRLTVT.

Here the CDR3 reads CASSQIQGRGNYGYTF. CDR3 DNA: TGCGCCAGCAGCCAAATCCAGGGCAGGGGTAACTATGGCTACACCTTC. This sequence joins TRBV4-1 and TRBJ1-2, with D maybe TRBD1 (6 bases). The V and J ends lost 2 bases and 1 base respectively, with 14 bases between them. Germline V CDR1 and CDR2: MGHRA, YSYEKL. This CDR3 is built from 16 residues.